This TCR beta chain appears in the sequencing data of a study of CD8+CD57+ T cells in acquired aplastic anemia. About the study: DNA per sorted CD4+ or CD8+ sample ranged about 0.2 to 27.4 ug, averaging approximately 3.3 ug.

According to the study, genomic DNA was the template for TCR beta VDJ and CDR3 profiling. MiXCR was run by TCRdb on the reads, yielding one entry per CDR3 protein. The sample gives 170,000 or so distinct CDR3 sequences, 63% of which show up once; about 39% is in the top ten. CDR3 length: 13 amino acids. Germline CDR1 is DFQATT and CDR2 is SNEGSKA (reference sequence). J lost 4 bases, V lost 5 bases, and 8 bases had no gene match. Patients picked for sequencing had shown CD8+CD57+ cell expansion detected by flow cytometry. Patients uniformly had severe acquired aplastic anemia. Patients had undergone no therapy by the time their blood was sampled.

The sequenced material came from sorted CD4+, CD8+, or CD8+CD57+ T cells (not recorded which) from PBMCs. The sequence derives from a human donor with aplastic anemia. The chain recombines TRBV20-1 with TRBJ2-7; 7 positions agree with TRBD2. The CDR3: CSAGGGIRYEQYF. CDR3 nucleotide sequence: TGCAGTGCTGGGGGAGGGATAAGGTACGAGCAGTACTTC.